The TCR beta chain under discussion was sequenced for a study of blood T cell repertoires in COVID-19. Study details: Samples came from the United States, Italy and Spain, spanning acute and convalescent COVID-19.

Data came from immunoSEQ multiplex PCR; TCRdb stores just in-frame clones and leaves some out. The sample shows approximately 300,000 clones, roughly 90% of them seen only once. The source of this sequence is a woman aged 25 to 39 who had recovered from COVID-19. The sequenced material came from PBMCs or T cells enriched from blood (not recorded which).

The CDR3 DNA sequence: TGTGCCAGCAGACTACAGGGGGCGCCCGGCTACACCTTC. It is translated as CASRLQGAPGYTF. V is TRBV6-5 and J is TRBJ1-2; 9 nucleotides match TRBD1. Trimming removed 6 bases from V and 8 bases from J; junction bases left unmatched: 7. The germline V gene has CDR1 MNHEY and CDR2 SVGAGI. This CDR3 is built from 13 residues.